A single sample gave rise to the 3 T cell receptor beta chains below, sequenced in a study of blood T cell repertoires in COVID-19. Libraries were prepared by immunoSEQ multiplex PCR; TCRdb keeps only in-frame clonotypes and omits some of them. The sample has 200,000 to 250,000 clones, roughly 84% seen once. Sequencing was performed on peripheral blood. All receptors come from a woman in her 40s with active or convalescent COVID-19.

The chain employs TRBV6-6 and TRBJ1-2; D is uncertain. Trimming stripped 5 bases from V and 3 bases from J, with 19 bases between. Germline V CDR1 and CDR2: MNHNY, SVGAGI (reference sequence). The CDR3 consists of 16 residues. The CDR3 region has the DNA TGTGCCAGCAGTCCTTACAGCGGGAGGAATGACTATGGCTACACCTTC. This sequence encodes CASSPYSGRNDYGYTF.

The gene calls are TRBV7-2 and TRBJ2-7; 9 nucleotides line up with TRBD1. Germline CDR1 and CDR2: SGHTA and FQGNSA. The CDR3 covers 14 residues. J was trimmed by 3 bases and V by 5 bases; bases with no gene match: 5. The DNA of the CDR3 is TGTGCCAGCAGCGCCGGGACAGGGTACTACGAGCAGTACTTC. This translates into CASSAGTGYYEQYF.

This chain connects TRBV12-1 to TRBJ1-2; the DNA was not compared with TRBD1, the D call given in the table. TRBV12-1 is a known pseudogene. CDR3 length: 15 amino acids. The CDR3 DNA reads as TGTGCCAGCACCCCTTATATGGACAGGGGCAGTGGCTACACCTTC. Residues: CASTPYMDRGSGYTF.